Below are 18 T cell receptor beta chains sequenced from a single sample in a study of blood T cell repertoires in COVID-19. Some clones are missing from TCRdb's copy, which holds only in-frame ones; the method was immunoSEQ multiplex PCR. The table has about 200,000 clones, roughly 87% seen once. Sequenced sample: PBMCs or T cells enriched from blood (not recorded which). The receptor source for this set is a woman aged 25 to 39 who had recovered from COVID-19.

This CDR3 reads CASSLLVSGEGGGYTF. CDR3 sequence (DNA): TGCGCCAGCAGCTTGTTGGTTTCAGGGGAAGGTGGTGGCTACACCTTC. This chain connects TRBV5-1 to TRBJ1-2; D possibly corresponds to TRBD1 (6 bases). The CDR3 is 16 amino acids. Germline V lookup: CDR1 SGHRS, CDR2 YFSETQ. Between the trimmed V and J ends, which lost 1 base and 7 bases, there was a span of 20 bases.

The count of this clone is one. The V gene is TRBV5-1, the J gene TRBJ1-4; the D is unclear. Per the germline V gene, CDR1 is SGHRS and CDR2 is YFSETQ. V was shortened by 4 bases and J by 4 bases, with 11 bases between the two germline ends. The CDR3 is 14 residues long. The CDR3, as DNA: TGCGCCAGCAGCCTAACGACGGGTAATGAAAAACTGTTTTTT. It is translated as CASSLTTGNEKLFF.

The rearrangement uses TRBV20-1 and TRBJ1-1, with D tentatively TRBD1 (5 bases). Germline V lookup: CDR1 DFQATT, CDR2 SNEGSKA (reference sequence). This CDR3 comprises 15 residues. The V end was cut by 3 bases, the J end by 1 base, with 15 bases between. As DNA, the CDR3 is TGCAGTGCTAGTGGGGGGGGAATCGCGAACACTGAAGCTTTCTTT. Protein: CSASGGGIANTEAFF.

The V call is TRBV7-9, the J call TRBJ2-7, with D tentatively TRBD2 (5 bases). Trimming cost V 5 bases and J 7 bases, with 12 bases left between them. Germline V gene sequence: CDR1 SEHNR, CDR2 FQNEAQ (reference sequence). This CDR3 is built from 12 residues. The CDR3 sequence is CASSPPLGEQYF. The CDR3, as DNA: TGTGCCAGCAGCCCCCCACTAGGAGAGCAGTACTTC. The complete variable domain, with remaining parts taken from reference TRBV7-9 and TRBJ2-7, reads DTGVSQNPRHKITKRGQNVTFRCDPISEHNRLYWYRQTLGQGPEFLTYFQNEAQLEKSRLLSDRFSAERPKGSFSTLEIQRTEQGDSAMYLCASSPPLGEQYFGPGTRLTVT.

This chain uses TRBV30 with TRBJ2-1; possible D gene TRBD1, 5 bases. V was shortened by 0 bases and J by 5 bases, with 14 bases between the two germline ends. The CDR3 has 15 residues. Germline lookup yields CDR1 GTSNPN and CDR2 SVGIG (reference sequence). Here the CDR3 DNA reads TGTGCCTGGAGTGTAAAGTTGGGGCCCGACAATGAGCAGTTCTTC. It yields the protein CAWSVKLGPDNEQFF.

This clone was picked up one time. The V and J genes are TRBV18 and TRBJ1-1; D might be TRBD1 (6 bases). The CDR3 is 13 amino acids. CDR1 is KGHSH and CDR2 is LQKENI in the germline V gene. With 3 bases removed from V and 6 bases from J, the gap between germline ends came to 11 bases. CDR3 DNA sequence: TGTGCCAGCTCACCCGCTGAGGGGGCTGAAGCTTTCTTT. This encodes CASSPAEGAEAFF.

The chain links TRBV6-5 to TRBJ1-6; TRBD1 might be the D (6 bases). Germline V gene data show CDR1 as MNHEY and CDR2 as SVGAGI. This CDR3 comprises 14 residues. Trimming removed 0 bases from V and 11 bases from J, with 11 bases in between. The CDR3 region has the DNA TGTGCCAGCAGTTACTCTTGGACAGCGACACCCCTCCACTTT. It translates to CASSYSWTATPLHF.

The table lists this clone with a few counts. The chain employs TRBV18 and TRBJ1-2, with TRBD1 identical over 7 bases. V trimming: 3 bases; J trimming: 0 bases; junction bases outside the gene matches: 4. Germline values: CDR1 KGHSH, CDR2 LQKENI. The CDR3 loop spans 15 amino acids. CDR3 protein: CASSPSGTANYGYTF. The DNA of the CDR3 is TGTGCCAGCTCACCTTCAGGGACAGCTAACTATGGCTACACCTTC.

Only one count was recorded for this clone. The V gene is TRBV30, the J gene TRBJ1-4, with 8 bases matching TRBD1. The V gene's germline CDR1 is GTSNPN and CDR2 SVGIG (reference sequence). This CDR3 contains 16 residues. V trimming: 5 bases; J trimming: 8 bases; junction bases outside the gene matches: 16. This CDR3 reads CAWGWTGQGAREKLFF. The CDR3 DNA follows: TGTGCCTGGGGTTGGACAGGGCAGGGGGCACGAGAAAAACTGTTTTTT.

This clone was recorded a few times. CDR3 nucleotide sequence: TGTGCCAGCAGCCCGGGGACTGCCCTAGGGACCATATATTTT. It specifies CASSPGTALGTIYF. The V call is TRBV11-3, the J call TRBJ1-3, with TRBD1 as a possible D gene (5 bases). The CDR3 has 14 amino acids. Trimming removed 5 bases from V and 10 bases from J, with 18 bases in between. Germline V lookup: CDR1 SGHNT, CDR2 YENEEA.

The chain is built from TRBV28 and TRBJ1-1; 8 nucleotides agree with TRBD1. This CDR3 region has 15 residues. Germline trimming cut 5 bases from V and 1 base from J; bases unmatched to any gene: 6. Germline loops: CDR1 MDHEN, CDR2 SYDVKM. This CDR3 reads CASSRPGTGNTEAFF. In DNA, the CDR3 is TGTGCCAGCAGTCGTCCCGGGACAGGGAACACTGAAGCTTTCTTT. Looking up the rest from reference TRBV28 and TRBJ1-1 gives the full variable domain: DVKVTQSSRYLVKRTGEKVFLECVQDMDHENMFWYRQDPGLGLRLIYFSYDVKMKEKGDIPEGYSVSREKKERFSLILESASTNQTSMYLCASSRPGTGNTEAFFGQGTRLTVV.

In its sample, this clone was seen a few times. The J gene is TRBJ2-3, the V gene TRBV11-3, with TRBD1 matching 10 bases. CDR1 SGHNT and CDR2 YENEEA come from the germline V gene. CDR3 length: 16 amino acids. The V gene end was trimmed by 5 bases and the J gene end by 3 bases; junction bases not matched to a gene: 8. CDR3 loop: CASSIGTGEDTDTQYF. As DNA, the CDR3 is TGTGCCAGCAGCATCGGGACAGGGGAAGATACAGATACGCAGTATTTT. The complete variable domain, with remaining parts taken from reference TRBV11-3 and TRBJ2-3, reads EAGVVQSPRYKIIEKKQPVAFWCNPISGHNTLYWYLQNLGQGPELLIRYENEEAVDDSQLPKDRFSAERLKGVDSTLKIQPAELGDSAVYLCASSIGTGEDTDTQYFGPGTRLTVL.

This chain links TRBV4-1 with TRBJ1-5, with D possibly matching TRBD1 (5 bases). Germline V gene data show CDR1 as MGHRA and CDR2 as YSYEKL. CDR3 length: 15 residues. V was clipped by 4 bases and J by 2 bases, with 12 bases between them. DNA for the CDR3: TGCGCCAGCAGCCCCGGGCAGGGTGGCAATCAGCCCCAGCATTTT. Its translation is CASSPGQGGNQPQHF.

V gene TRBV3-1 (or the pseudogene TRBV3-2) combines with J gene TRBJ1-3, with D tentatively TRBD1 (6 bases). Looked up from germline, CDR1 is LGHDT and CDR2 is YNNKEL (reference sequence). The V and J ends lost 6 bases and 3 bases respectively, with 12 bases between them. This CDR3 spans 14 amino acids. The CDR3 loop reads CASRSTGIGNTIYF. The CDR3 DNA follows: TGTGCCAGCAGATCAACAGGGATTGGAAACACCATATATTTT.

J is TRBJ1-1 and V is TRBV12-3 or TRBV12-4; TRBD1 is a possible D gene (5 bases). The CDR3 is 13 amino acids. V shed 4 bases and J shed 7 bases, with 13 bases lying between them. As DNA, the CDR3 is TGTGCCAGCAGTTCGCCATGGGGCAATGAAGCTTTCTTT. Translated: CASSSPWGNEAFF.

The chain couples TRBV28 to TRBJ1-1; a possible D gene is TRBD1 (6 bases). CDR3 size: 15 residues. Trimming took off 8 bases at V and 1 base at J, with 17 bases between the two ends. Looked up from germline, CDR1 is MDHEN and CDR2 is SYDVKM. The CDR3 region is CASPSARTANTEAFF. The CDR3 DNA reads TGTGCCAGCCCCTCTGCGCGGACAGCGAACACTGAAGCTTTCTTT.

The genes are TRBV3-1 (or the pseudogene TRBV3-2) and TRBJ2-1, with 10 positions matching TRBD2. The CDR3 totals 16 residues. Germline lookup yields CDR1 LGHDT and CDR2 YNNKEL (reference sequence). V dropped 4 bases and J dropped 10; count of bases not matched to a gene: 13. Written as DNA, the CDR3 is TGTGCCAGCAGCCTCCTGCGCCAGCGGGAGGGTGACGAGCAGTTCTTC. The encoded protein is CASSLLRQREGDEQFF.

The CDR3 DNA reads as TGTGCCAGCAGCTTAAGGTCAGGGGTGAGTGGCTACACCTTC. Amino acids: CASSLRSGVSGYTF. The chain couples TRBV7-9 to TRBJ1-2, with D maybe TRBD1 (6 bases). Trimming removed 2 bases at V and 7 bases at J, with 14 bases between. The length of the CDR3 is 14 residues. CDR1 SEHNR and CDR2 FQNEAQ come from the germline V gene (reference sequence). Supplemented by reference TRBV7-9 and TRBJ1-2, the full variable domain reads DTGVSQNPRHKITKRGQNVTFRCDPISEHNRLYWYRQTLGQGPEFLTYFQNEAQLEKSRLLSDRFSAERPKGSFSTLEIQRTEQGDSAMYLCASSLRSGVSGYTFGSGTRLTVV.